Below, 21 T cell receptor beta chains from the same sample are listed, as sequenced in a study of long-term antiretroviral therapy in people with HIV. Samples were assayed with immunoSEQ v3.0 at survey level. TCRdb's copy holds only in-frame clones and misses some; the assay was immunoSEQ multiplex PCR. The sample yields over 25,000 clones, 85% to 90% seen once. Sequences were derived from unsorted PBMCs, sampled 0.5 years after starting antiretroviral therapy. Receptors were obtained from a woman between 18 and 29 years old with HIV.

This clone occurred once. The chain links TRBV21-1 to TRBJ1-1. TRBV21-1 is reported as a pseudogene. CDR3 length: 17 residues. CDR3 in DNA: TGTGCCAGCATCGTAAACGGAGAGGAGGGGGTCGGGACTGAAGCTTTCTTT. It codes for CASIVNGEEGVGTEAFF.

This sequence joins TRBV4-3 and TRBJ2-7; TRBD2 is a possible D gene (6 bases). This CDR3 is 16 amino acids long. Between the trimmed V and J ends, which lost 1 base and 3 bases, there was a span of 16 bases. The germline V gene encodes CDR1 LGHNA and CDR2 YSLEER. The CDR3 nucleotides are TGCGCCAGCAGCCAAGGCCTCTCTGCGGGAAGCTACGAGCAGTACTTC. Translated, it gives CASSQGLSAGSYEQYF.

V gene TRBV9 combines with J gene TRBJ1-2; tentative D call: TRBD1 (5 bases). V lost 0 bases, J lost 3 bases, and 15 bases lay in between. The CDR3 runs 16 residues. CDR1 and CDR2 (germline): SGDLS, YYNGEE. The CDR3 reads CASSVGISGVYYGYTF. The CDR3 nucleotides are TGTGCCAGCAGCGTAGGGATTTCGGGGGTGTACTATGGCTACACCTTC.

This rearrangement joins TRBV7-2 to TRBJ2-1, with no clear D. This CDR3 region has 13 residues. CDR1 is SGHTA and CDR2 is FQGNSA in the germline V gene. V dropped 1 base and J dropped 7 bases, with 8 bases sitting between them. DNA of the CDR3: TGTGCCAGCAGCTTAGGGCTAGAGAATGAGCAGTTCTTC. Translation: CASSLGLENEQFF.

The chain uses TRBV19 and TRBJ2-3, with D unresolved. V was pared by 6 bases and J by 6 bases, with 16 bases between. CDR3 length: 14 residues. Germline-derived CDR1 and CDR2 are LNHDA and SQIVND (reference sequence). The CDR3 region has the DNA TGTGCCAGTAGGAGTGGAACCCTAGGGGATACGCAGTATTTT. Translated, it gives CASRSGTLGDTQYF.

This chain uses TRBV13 with TRBJ2-7; D unresolved. This CDR3 spans 15 amino acids. Trimming removed 4 bases from V and 3 bases from J, with 16 bases in between. Germline lookup yields CDR1 PRHDT and CDR2 FYEKMQ (reference sequence). In nucleotides, the CDR3 is TGTGCCAGCAGCTCGAATACCGAGTTGATCTACGAGCAGTACTTC. This codes for CASSSNTELIYEQYF.

V gene TRBV5-1 combines with J gene TRBJ1-4, with D maybe TRBD1 (6 bases). Germline assignment: CDR1 SGHRS and CDR2 YFSETQ. The CDR3 consists of 14 residues. Trimming took off 0 bases at V and 8 bases at J, with 11 bases between the two ends. In DNA, the CDR3 is TGCGCCAGCAGCTTGGACAGGAGGGGGGAAAAACTGTTTTTT. Translated: CASSLDRRGEKLFF.

The rearrangement links TRBV5-1 to TRBJ2-1, with a possible D match to TRBD2 (6 bases). Germline V gives CDR1 SGHRS, CDR2 YFSETQ. V lost 3 bases to trimming and J lost 0 bases, with 22 bases between them. CDR3 length: 19 amino acids. CDR3 bases: TGCGCCAGCAGCTCAACAGGTCGAGGATACGGGGGCTCCTACAATGAGCAGTTCTTC. Amino acid sequence: CASSSTGRGYGGSYNEQFF.

The chain links TRBV27 to TRBJ1-3; no clear D gene. This CDR3 has 15 residues. Germline CDR1 and CDR2: MNHEY and SMNVEV (reference sequence). V was pared by 4 bases and J by 0 bases, with 10 bases between. DNA for the CDR3: TGTGCCAGCAGTTCCCATCTCTACTCTGGAAACACCATATATTTT. The encoded protein is CASSSHLYSGNTIYF.

This rearrangement joins TRBV27 to TRBJ2-7; 7 bases are shared with TRBD2. The junction had 10 bases not matched to a gene; V was cut back by 5 bases and J by 3 bases. The length of the CDR3 is 15 residues. Germline lookup yields CDR1 MNHEY and CDR2 SMNVEV (reference sequence). The CDR3 here is CASSKFPSGFYEQYF. The CDR3 DNA sequence: TGTGCCAGCAGTAAATTCCCTAGCGGATTCTACGAGCAGTACTTC.

This chain connects TRBV2 to TRBJ2-4; the D gene is possibly TRBD1 (5 bases). V dropped 3 bases and J dropped 0 bases, with 12 bases sitting between them. There are 16 residues in the CDR3. The germline gives CDR1 SNHLY, CDR2 FYNNEI. The CDR3 sequence: CASSEGPELAKNIQYF. The CDR3 DNA reads as TGTGCCAGCAGTGAGGGGCCCGAACTAGCCAAAAACATTCAGTACTTC.

The CDR3 loop is CASSSDRGRDTQYF. DNA for the CDR3: TGCGCCAGCAGCTCGGATCGGGGGCGAGATACGCAGTATTTT. The chain employs TRBV5-1 and TRBJ2-3; either TRBD1 or TRBD2 may supply D (6 bases each). Deletions cut 3 bases from V and 5 bases from J, with 13 bases between. This CDR3 is 14 amino acids long. Looked up from germline, CDR1 is SGHRS and CDR2 is YFSETQ.

This sequence joins TRBV9 and TRBJ2-3; 7 bases are shared with TRBD1. The CDR3 sequence is 16 residues long. The V gene's germline CDR1 is SGDLS and CDR2 YYNGEE. J lost 0 bases, V lost 3 bases, and 7 bases had no gene match. The CDR3 DNA reads TGTGCCAGCAGCGCCCGACAGGGTATTAGCACAGATACGCAGTATTTT. This codes for CASSARQGISTDTQYF.

The genes are TRBV29-1 and TRBJ2-7; D may be TRBD2 (5 bases). CDR1 SQVTM and CDR2 ANQGSEA come from the germline V gene. Trimming removed 0 bases from V and 3 bases from J, with 15 bases in between. There are 15 residues in the CDR3. CDR3 nucleotides: TGCAGCGTTGAAGATCCCGGGGAAGGAGACTACGAGCAGTACTTC. Protein: CSVEDPGEGDYEQYF.

This chain joins TRBV4-3 and TRBJ1-5; possible D gene TRBD1, 6 bases. CDR3 size: 15 residues. Between the trimmed V and J ends, which lost 0 bases and 7 bases, there was a span of 13 bases. Germline assignment: CDR1 LGHNA and CDR2 YSLEER. CDR3 in DNA: TGCGCCAGCAGCCAAGATATCGGGGGCGGACAGCCCCAGCATTTT. Its translation: CASSQDIGGGQPQHF.

The chain combines TRBV4-1 with TRBJ2-7; 7 bases align to TRBD2. The CDR3 loop spans 15 amino acids. V gave up 0 bases and J gave up 4 bases; unmatched junction bases: 6. Germline loops: CDR1 MGHRA, CDR2 YSYEKL. The CDR3 DNA reads as TGCGCCAGCAGCCAAGAAACCGGGACTATTTACGAGCAGTACTTC. It encodes CASSQETGTIYEQYF.

The chain has TRBV19 and TRBJ1-5; D possibly corresponds to TRBD1 (5 bases). Trimming cost V 0 bases and J 6 bases, with 12 bases left between them. Germline values: CDR1 LNHDA, CDR2 SQIVND (reference sequence). The CDR3 covers 15 residues. CDR3 amino acids: CASSIDREFSQPQHF. The DNA of the CDR3 is TGTGCCAGTAGTATAGACAGGGAGTTTAGTCAGCCCCAGCATTTT.

This sequence joins TRBV7-6 and TRBJ2-5; the D gene could be TRBD1 or TRBD2 (5 bases each). This CDR3 region has 13 residues. CDR1 is SGHVS and CDR2 is FNYEAQ in the germline V gene. V was shortened by 1 base and J by 7 bases, with 10 bases between the two germline ends. For the CDR3, the DNA is TGTGCCAGCAGCTTAGGGGGACCAGGGACCCAGTACTTC. This translates into CASSLGGPGTQYF.

V usage is TRBV27 and J usage is TRBJ2-7; no clear D. The germline V and J ends were trimmed by 3 bases and 7 bases, with 13 bases remaining between them. Germline assignment: CDR1 MNHEY and CDR2 SMNVEV (reference sequence). The CDR3 totals 13 residues. In DNA, the CDR3 is TGTGCCAGCAGTTTTAACAGTGCGGTGGAGCAGTACTTC. This gives the protein CASSFNSAVEQYF.

This chain joins TRBV14 and TRBJ1-2, with no clear D. The CDR3 loop spans 13 amino acids. Looked up from germline, CDR1 is SGHDN and CDR2 is FVKESK. Trimming removed 3 bases at V and 2 bases at J, with 7 bases between. The CDR3 DNA reads as TGTGCCAGCAGCCAGCAGGAGAACTATGGCTACACCTTC. Encoded protein: CASSQQENYGYTF. Supplemented by reference TRBV14 and TRBJ1-2, the full variable domain reads EAGVTQFPSHSVIEKGQTVTLRCDPISGHDNLYWYRRVMGKEIKFLLHFVKESKQDESGMPNNRFLAERTGGTYSTLKVQPAELEDSGVYFCASSQQENYGYTFGSGTRLTVV.

As for this clone: At one of its ends the junction is not consistent with the germline gene, which may arise from a read error. The chain joins TRBV12-5 to TRBJ1-2; D ambiguous. Germline V lookup: CDR1 LGHNT, CDR2 FRNRAP. CDR3 length: 13 residues. The CDR3 DNA follows: TGTGCTAGTGATTTGTCCTTGAATCATGGCTACACCTTC. This encodes CASDLSLNHGYTF.